Presented here are 30 T cell receptor beta chains from one specimen sequenced in a study of graft-versus-host responses after intestinal transplantation. The table came from immunoSEQ multiplex PCR; TCRdb's copy has only in-frame clones and leaves some out. The repertoire has some 120,000 clones, 90% of them found once; the top ten carry 0.15% to 0.2%. These receptors are not linked to any known antigen. The specimen was unstimulated CD4+ T cells sorted from spleen or lymph node cells, collected before intestinal transplant. The receptors were gathered from a human donor who received an intestinal transplant.

This chain links TRBV7-2 with TRBJ1-4; D might be TRBD1 (5 bases). Germline V gene data show CDR1 as SGHTA and CDR2 as FQGNSA. The CDR3 runs to 14 residues. The V end was cut by 5 bases, the J end by 8 bases, with 15 bases between. CDR3 nucleotide sequence: TGTGCCAGCAGCCGCCAGCAGGGTCGGGAAAAACTGTTTTTT. It translates to CASSRQQGREKLFF.

This chain links TRBV27 with TRBJ2-3, with TRBD2 identical over 12 bases. Unmatched junction bases numbered 4, after V lost 5 bases and J lost 7 bases. The CDR3 has 14 amino acids. Germline assignment: CDR1 MNHEY and CDR2 SMNVEV (reference sequence). CDR3 in DNA: TGTGCCAGCAGTCTAGGACTAGCGGGGCATACGCAGTATTTT. Translating it yields CASSLGLAGHTQYF.

The J gene is TRBJ2-2, the V gene TRBV19; 8 nucleotides match TRBD1. Germline V lookup: CDR1 LNHDA, CDR2 SQIVND (reference sequence). Unmatched junction bases numbered 3, after V lost 5 bases and J lost 1 base. The CDR3 has 15 amino acids. The CDR3 DNA reads as TGTGCCAGTAGTCCGGACAGGGTGAACACCGGGGAGCTGTTTTTT. It specifies CASSPDRVNTGELFF.

The genes are TRBV2 and TRBJ1-2, with a possible D match to TRBD1 (5 bases). CDR3 length equals 11 residues. In germline, CDR1 is SNHLY, CDR2 FYNNEI. The V end lost 7 bases, the J end lost 8 bases, and 11 bases lay between the germline ends. CDR3 region: CASTLGLGYTF. The CDR3 coding sequence is TGTGCCAGCACGTTGGGGCTCGGCTACACCTTC.

This clone was seen only once. The rearrangement links TRBV5-1 to TRBJ1-6, with a tentative D call TRBD1 (6 bases). CDR3 size: 15 residues. The germline V gene encodes CDR1 SGHRS and CDR2 YFSETQ. V lost 0 bases and J lost 5, with 9 bases in between. CDR3 sequence (DNA): TGCGCCAGCAGCTTGGCACACAGGGATAATTCACCCCTCCACTTT. It specifies CASSLAHRDNSPLHF.

The chain recombines TRBV27 with TRBJ2-2; D call uncertain. Between the trimmed V and J ends, which lost 5 bases and 0 bases, there was a span of 4 bases. The CDR3 loop spans 13 amino acids. The germline CDR1 and CDR2 sequences are MNHEY and SMNVEV (reference sequence). Written as DNA, the CDR3 is TGTGCCAGCAGTCCCTCGAACACCGGGGAGCTGTTTTTT. Amino acid sequence: CASSPSNTGELFF.

This clone was detected a few times. The V call is TRBV30, the J call TRBJ1-5; no clear D gene. Germline V CDR1 and CDR2: GTSNPN, SVGIG (reference sequence). The ends were cut back, 2 bases at V and 1 base at J, with 6 bases in the middle. The CDR3 runs 13 residues. The CDR3 nucleotides are TGTGCCTGGAGTTCCGGGAGCAATCAGCCCCAGCATTTT. Translation gives CAWSSGSNQPQHF.

This chain joins TRBV15 and TRBJ1-6; D might be TRBD1 (5 bases). The germline V gene has CDR1 LNHNV and CDR2 YYDKDF (reference sequence). V was trimmed by 5 bases and J by 8 bases, leaving 16 bases between them. The CDR3 consists of 15 residues. This CDR3 is CATSLLTRGDSPLHF. CDR3 DNA: TGTGCCACCAGCTTACTCACTCGGGGGGATTCACCCCTCCACTTT.

The chain is built from TRBV30 and TRBJ1-5; TRBD1 matches 11 bases. With V trimmed by 2 bases and J by 3 bases, 6 bases remained unmatched. In germline, CDR1 is GTSNPN, CDR2 SVGIG (reference sequence). The CDR3 has 16 residues. CDR3 nucleotides: TGTGCCTGGAGTCTCGGGACAGGGGGGCTCAATCAGCCCCAGCATTTT. It yields the protein CAWSLGTGGLNQPQHF.

V and J are TRBV19 and TRBJ1-1; D ambiguous. This CDR3 comprises 13 residues. V lost 0 bases, J lost 7 bases, and 9 bases lay in between. Germline values: CDR1 LNHDA, CDR2 SQIVND (reference sequence). This CDR3 reads CASSIDQVGEAFF. For the CDR3, the DNA is TGTGCCAGTAGTATAGATCAGGTCGGTGAAGCTTTCTTT.

This clone was recorded only once. The DNA of the CDR3 is TGCGCCAGCAGCGCCCCGGGCGGGGGCCCGGGCTACACCTTC. It is translated as CASSAPGGGPGYTF. The rearrangement joins TRBV5-1 to TRBJ1-2; TRBD1 is a possible D gene (6 bases). This CDR3 comprises 14 residues. The germline V gene encodes CDR1 SGHRS and CDR2 YFSETQ. V was cut by 4 bases and J by 8 bases, with 18 bases left in between. Full variable domain (outside the CDR3, taken from reference TRBV5-1 and TRBJ1-2): KAGVTQTPRYLIKTRGQQVTLSCSPISGHRSVSWYQQTPGQGLQFLFEYFSETQRNKGNFPGRFSGRQFSNSRSEMNVSTLELGDSALYLCASSAPGGGPGYTFGSGTRLTVV.

The CDR3: CASSSPGQGAGANVLTF. CDR3 in DNA: TGTGCCAGCAGCTCACCGGGACAGGGGGCTGGGGCCAACGTCCTGACTTTC. J is TRBJ2-6 and V is TRBV5-4; 11 bases are a match to TRBD1. The CDR3 has 17 residues. With 3 bases clipped from V and 2 bases from J, the junction kept 4 bases outside the gene matches. Germline V CDR1 and CDR2: SGHNT, YYREEE (reference sequence).

The chain is built from TRBV5-1 and TRBJ2-7; D gene ambiguous. Between the trimmed V and J ends, which lost 1 base and 2 bases, there was a span of 10 bases. Germline CDR1 is SGHRS and CDR2 is YFSETQ. The CDR3 is 14 amino acids. The CDR3 is CASSLTPGPYEQYF. CDR3 bases: TGCGCCAGCAGCTTGACTCCAGGCCCCTACGAGCAGTACTTC.

As DNA, the CDR3 is TGTGCCAGCAGCTTGTTCCTGACAGGGGGCACTTACGAGCAGTACTTC. This codes for CASSLFLTGGTYEQYF. This chain uses TRBV7-9 with TRBJ2-7; 10 bases are a match to TRBD1. CDR3 size: 16 residues. Germline values: CDR1 SEHNR, CDR2 FQNEAQ (reference sequence). V dropped 3 bases and J dropped 4; count of bases not matched to a gene: 9. Drawing the rest from reference TRBV7-9 and TRBJ2-7, the complete variable domain is DTGVSQNPRHKITKRGQNVTFRCDPISEHNRLYWYRQTLGQGPEFLTYFQNEAQLEKSRLLSDRFSAERPKGSFSTLEIQRTEQGDSAMYLCASSLFLTGGTYEQYFGPGTRLTVT.

This clone was counted between two and nine times. V usage is TRBV6-5 and J usage is TRBJ2-7, with D possibly TRBD1 on 6 matching bases. This CDR3 contains 13 residues. From germline, CDR1 is MNHEY and CDR2 SVGAGI. V lost 5 bases to trimming and J lost 6 bases, with 14 bases between them. The CDR3 sequence is CASSRSDSTEQYF. The CDR3 region has the DNA TGTGCCAGCAGTCGGTCGGACAGCACCGAGCAGTACTTC.

The chain joins TRBV27 to TRBJ2-4; D gene ambiguous. V lost 5 bases and J lost 0, with 5 bases in between. In germline, CDR1 is MNHEY, CDR2 SMNVEV (reference sequence). CDR3 length equals 13 residues. CDR3 DNA: TGTGCCAGCAGTCCCCTAGCCAAAAACATTCAGTACTTC. Amino acid sequence: CASSPLAKNIQYF.

The V gene is TRBV30, the J gene TRBJ1-2; D might be TRBD1 (6 bases). In germline, CDR1 is GTSNPN, CDR2 SVGIG (reference sequence). The CDR3 covers 12 residues. The V end was cut by 3 bases, the J end by 7 bases, with 12 bases between. The DNA for the CDR3 is TGTGCCTGGAGCCGGGACATGGGTGGCTACACCTTC. This gives the protein CAWSRDMGGYTF.

This chain connects TRBV4-2 to TRBJ2-2; perhaps TRBD1 as D (5 bases). V was cut by 0 bases and J by 1 base, with 12 bases left in between. This CDR3 has 17 residues. The germline gives CDR1 LGHNA, CDR2 YNFKEQ. CDR3 coding DNA: TGTGCCAGCAGCCAAGATCGGTGGGGCAAGAACACCGGGGAGCTGTTTTTT. It encodes CASSQDRWGKNTGELFF.

The chain has TRBV2 and TRBJ1-5; maybe TRBD1 (6 bases). Germline V CDR1 and CDR2: SNHLY, FYNNEI. CDR3 length: 14 residues. V was clipped by 5 bases and J by 3 bases, with 11 bases between them. CDR3 loop: CASSIQGPNQPQHF. The CDR3 DNA reads as TGTGCCAGCAGTATACAGGGCCCCAATCAGCCCCAGCATTTT.

The rearrangement links TRBV15 to TRBJ2-1; 11 bases line up with TRBD2. Trimming took 1 base from V and 6 from J; bases not matched to a gene: 14. Per the germline V gene, CDR1 is LNHNV and CDR2 is YYDKDF (reference sequence). This CDR3 contains 19 residues. CDR3 DNA sequence: TGTGCCACCAGCAGAGGCGATCCGACTAGCGGGAATTTAGTCAATGAGCAGTTCTTC. Translating it yields CATSRGDPTSGNLVNEQFF.

This rearrangement joins TRBV25-1 to TRBJ2-1; 8 bases line up with TRBD2. This CDR3 region has 17 residues. CDR1 and CDR2 from the germline V gene are MGHDK and SYGVNS. Trimming removed 6 bases from V and 6 bases from J; junction bases left unmatched: 16. CDR3 nucleotides: TGTGCCAGCAGCCCCTGGGGGCGGGAGGCAAATTTCAATGAGCAGTTCTTC. Translating it yields CASSPWGREANFNEQFF.

The rearrangement joins TRBV13 to TRBJ2-3, with TRBD1 matching over 8 bases. This CDR3 has 17 amino acids. Trimming took 4 bases from V and 0 from J; bases not matched to a gene: 9. In germline, CDR1 is PRHDT, CDR2 FYEKMQ (reference sequence). The CDR3 nucleotides read TGTGCCAGCAGCTCCAGGGGGCGCGGAAGAAGCACAGATACGCAGTATTTT. Its translation: CASSSRGRGRSTDTQYF.

The genes are TRBV23-1 and TRBJ1-6, with 10 bases lining up with TRBD1. TRBV23-1 is an ORF, and what it does is uncertain. The CDR3 loop spans 18 amino acids. Trimming removed 2 bases from V and 3 bases from J; junction bases left unmatched: 7. The CDR3 DNA reads TGCGCCAGCAGTCAAGGGACAGGGGCCCTAATCTATAATTCACCCCTCCACTTT. This codes for CASSQGTGALIYNSPLHF.

J is TRBJ2-1 and V is TRBV30, with D tentatively TRBD2 (6 bases). The CDR3 contains 11 residues. The V gene's germline CDR1 is GTSNPN and CDR2 SVGIG (reference sequence). Trimming left V 5 bases short and J 8 bases short, with 10 bases between. CDR3 DNA: TGTGCCTGGGGGGGGTACGATGAGCAGTTCTTC. This translates into CAWGGYDEQFF.

The chain joins TRBV9 to TRBJ1-5; no reliable D call. Trimming took off 2 bases at V and 3 bases at J, with 6 bases between the two ends. This CDR3 region has 13 residues. Germline CDR1 SGDLS, CDR2 YYNGEE. The CDR3 protein is CASSVSFNQPQHF. The CDR3 nucleotides are TGTGCCAGCAGCGTGTCCTTCAATCAGCCCCAGCATTTT.

This clone was counted a few times. This chain connects TRBV30 to TRBJ1-3; D is unclear. Germline loops: CDR1 GTSNPN, CDR2 SVGIG (reference sequence). This CDR3 is 15 amino acids long. Between the trimmed V and J ends, which lost 1 base and 3 bases, there was a span of 13 bases. The CDR3 sequence is CAWSEEERDGNTIYF. CDR3 in DNA: TGTGCCTGGAGTGAGGAGGAGCGGGATGGAAACACCATATATTTT.

V is TRBV7-2 and J is TRBJ2-2, with 12 bases that match TRBD2. V was pared by 5 bases and J by 5 bases, with 6 bases of the junction left unmatched. The germline V gene encodes CDR1 SGHTA and CDR2 FQGNSA. CDR3 length: 16 residues. The CDR3 is CASSQPSGGATGELFF. The CDR3, as DNA: TGTGCCAGCAGCCAACCTAGCGGGGGGGCGACCGGGGAGCTGTTTTTT.

The V and J genes are TRBV6-5 and TRBJ2-4; 7 nucleotides agree with TRBD2. Germline CDR1 is MNHEY and CDR2 is SVGAGI. The CDR3 sequence is 15 residues long. With 6 bases clipped from V and 0 bases from J, the junction kept 5 bases outside the gene matches. Here the CDR3 DNA reads TGTGCCAGCAGCGCTAGCGGTTTAGCCAAAAACATTCAGTACTTC. Translated: CASSASGLAKNIQYF.

This clone was recorded only once. This CDR3 is CASSFTAGGNEQFF. Written as DNA, the CDR3 is TGTGCCAGCAGCTTCACAGCGGGAGGGAATGAGCAGTTCTTC. The chain joins TRBV5-4 to TRBJ2-1; 10 bases are a match to TRBD2. The CDR3 has 14 amino acids. Germline CDR1 is SGHNT and CDR2 is YYREEE (reference sequence). V gave up 2 bases and J gave up 7 bases; unmatched junction bases: 3.

In its sample, this clone was seen once. This chain connects TRBV6-5 to TRBJ1-6, with D maybe TRBD1 (6 bases). CDR3 length: 14 residues. V was trimmed by 6 bases and J by 9 bases, leaving 15 bases between them. CDR1 and CDR2 from the germline V gene are MNHEY and SVGAGI. This CDR3 reads CASRSGQGGSPLHF. As DNA, the CDR3 is TGTGCCAGCAGATCGGGACAAGGGGGTTCACCCCTCCACTTT.